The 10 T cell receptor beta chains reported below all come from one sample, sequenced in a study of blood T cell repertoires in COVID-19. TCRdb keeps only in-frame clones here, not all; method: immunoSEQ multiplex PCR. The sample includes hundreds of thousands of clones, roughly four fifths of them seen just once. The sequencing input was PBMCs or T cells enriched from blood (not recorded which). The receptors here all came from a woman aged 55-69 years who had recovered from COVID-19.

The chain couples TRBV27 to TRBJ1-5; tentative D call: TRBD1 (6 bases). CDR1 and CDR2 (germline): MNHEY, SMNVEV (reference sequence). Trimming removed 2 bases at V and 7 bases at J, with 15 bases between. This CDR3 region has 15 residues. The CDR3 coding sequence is TGTGCCAGCAGTTTAATGGGGCAGGGGCAGCAGCCCCAGCATTTT. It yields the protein CASSLMGQGQQPQHF.

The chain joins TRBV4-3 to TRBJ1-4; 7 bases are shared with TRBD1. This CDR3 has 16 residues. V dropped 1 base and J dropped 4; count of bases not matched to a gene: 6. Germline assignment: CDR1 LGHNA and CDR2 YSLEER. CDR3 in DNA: TGCGCCAGCAGCCAAGGACAGGGCAGCGGTAATGAAAAACTGTTTTTT. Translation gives CASSQGQGSGNEKLFF.

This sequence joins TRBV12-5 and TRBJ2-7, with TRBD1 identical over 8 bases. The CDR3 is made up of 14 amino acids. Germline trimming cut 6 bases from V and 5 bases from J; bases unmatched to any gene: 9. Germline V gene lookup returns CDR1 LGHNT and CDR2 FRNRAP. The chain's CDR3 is CASGPGQGNNEQYF. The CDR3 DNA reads TGTGCTAGTGGCCCCGGACAGGGTAATAACGAGCAGTACTTC.

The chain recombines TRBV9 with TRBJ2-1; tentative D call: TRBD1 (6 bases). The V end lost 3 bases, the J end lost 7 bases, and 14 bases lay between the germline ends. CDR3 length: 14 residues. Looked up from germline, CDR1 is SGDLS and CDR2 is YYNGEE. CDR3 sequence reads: CASSEGVGLNEQFF. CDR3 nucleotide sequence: TGTGCCAGCAGCGAGGGGGTTGGCTTGAATGAGCAGTTCTTC.

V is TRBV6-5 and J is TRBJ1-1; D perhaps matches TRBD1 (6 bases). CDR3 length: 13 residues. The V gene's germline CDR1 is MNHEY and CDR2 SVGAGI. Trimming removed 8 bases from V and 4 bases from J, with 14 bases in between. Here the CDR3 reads CASLTRGVTEAFF. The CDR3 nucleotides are TGTGCCAGCCTTACCAGGGGAGTCACTGAAGCTTTCTTT.

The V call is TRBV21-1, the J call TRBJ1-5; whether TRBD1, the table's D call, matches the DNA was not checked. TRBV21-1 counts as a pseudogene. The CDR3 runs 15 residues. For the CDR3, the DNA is TGTGCCAGCAGCATAATCGTCAGTCCTAATCAGCCCCAGCATTTT. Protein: CASSIIVSPNQPQHF.

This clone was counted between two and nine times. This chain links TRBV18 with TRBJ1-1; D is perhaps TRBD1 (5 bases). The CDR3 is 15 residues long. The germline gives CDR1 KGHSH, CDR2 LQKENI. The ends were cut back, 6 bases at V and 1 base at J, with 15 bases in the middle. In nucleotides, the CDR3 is TGTGCCAGCTCGACCACGGGGGGATCGAACACTGAAGCTTTCTTT. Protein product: CASSTTGGSNTEAFF.

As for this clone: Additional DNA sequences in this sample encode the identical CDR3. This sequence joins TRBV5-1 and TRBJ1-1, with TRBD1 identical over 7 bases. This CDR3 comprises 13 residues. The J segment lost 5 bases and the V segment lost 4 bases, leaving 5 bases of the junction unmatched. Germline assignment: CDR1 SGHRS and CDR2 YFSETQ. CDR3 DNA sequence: TGCGCCAGCAGCGACAGGGTAGGGACTGAAGCTTTCTTT. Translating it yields CASSDRVGTEAFF.

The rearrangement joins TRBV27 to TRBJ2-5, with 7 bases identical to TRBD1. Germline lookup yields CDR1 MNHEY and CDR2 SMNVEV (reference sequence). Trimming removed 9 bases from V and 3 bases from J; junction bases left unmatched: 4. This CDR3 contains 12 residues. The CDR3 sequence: CARDREKETQYF. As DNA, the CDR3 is TGTGCCAGAGACAGGGAGAAAGAGACCCAGTACTTC.

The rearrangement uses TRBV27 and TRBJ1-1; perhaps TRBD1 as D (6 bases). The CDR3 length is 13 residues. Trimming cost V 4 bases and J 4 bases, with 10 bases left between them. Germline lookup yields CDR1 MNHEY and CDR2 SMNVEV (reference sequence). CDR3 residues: CASSWGPGTEAFF. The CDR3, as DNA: TGTGCCAGCAGTTGGGGGCCGGGCACTGAAGCTTTCTTT.